Listed below are T cell receptor beta chains from one sample, sequenced in a study of cytomegalovirus exposure and HLA in healthy donors. Libraries were prepared by immunoSEQ multiplex PCR; TCRdb keeps only in-frame clonotypes and omits some of them. The data contain approximately 70,000 clones, roughly four fifths of them seen just once; the ten biggest clones take up 20% to 25%. Sequencing was done on a sample of PBMCs. These receptors were obtained from a woman aged 25-40 years in good health and CMV-seropositive. Each CDR3 is given with its conserved first and last residue. The order of the fields is clone size, D gene, V gene, J gene, CDR3 protein, CDR3 DNA. A D gene is named only where the DNA matches it firmly. Not all rows give a size; the values are once, few, many and, for expanded clones, a class.

clone size: -; D gene: -; V gene: TRBV29-1; J gene: TRBJ1-1; CDR3 protein: CSVSPDSTEAFF; CDR3 DNA: TGCAGCGTTAGCCCGGACAGCACTGAAGCTTTCTTT
clone size: -; D gene: -; V gene: TRBV6-1; J gene: TRBJ2-7; CDR3 protein: CASSDPYLASFSYEQYF; CDR3 DNA: TGTGCCAGCAGTGATCCCTATCTAGCGTCCTTCTCCTACGAGCAGTACTTC
clone size: -; D gene: TRBD2; V gene: TRBV29-1; J gene: TRBJ2-7; CDR3 protein: CSVEEKREGYEQYF; CDR3 DNA: TGCAGCGTTGAAGAGAAGCGGGAAGGCTACGAGCAGTACTTC
clone size: -; D gene: TRBD1; V gene: TRBV4-3; J gene: TRBJ1-1; CDR3 protein: CASSELRDRVTEAFF; CDR3 DNA: TGCGCCAGCAGCGAACTCCGGGACAGGGTTACTGAAGCTTTCTTT
clone size: -; D gene: -; V gene: TRBV4-2; J gene: TRBJ2-3; CDR3 protein: CASSQVPLRTVETDTQYF; CDR3 DNA: TGTGCCAGCAGCCAAGTACCCCTTCGTACGGTCGAGACAGATACGCAGTATTTT
clone size: -; D gene: -; V gene: TRBV11-2; J gene: TRBJ1-1; CDR3 protein: CASSTTPGGRSGTEAFF; CDR3 DNA: TGTGCCAGCAGCACGACCCCCGGGGGGCGGAGCGGCACTGAAGCTTTCTTT
clone size: -; D gene: -; V gene: TRBV28; J gene: TRBJ1-2; CDR3 protein: CASRGGNYGYTF; CDR3 DNA: TGTGCCAGCAGGGGAGGAAACTATGGCTACACCTTC
clone size: -; D gene: -; V gene: TRBV5-1; J gene: TRBJ1-1; CDR3 protein: CASSARGENTEAFF; CDR3 DNA: TGCGCCAGCAGCGCCAGGGGCGAGAATACTGAAGCTTTCTTT
clone size: -; D gene: -; V gene: TRBV4-3; J gene: TRBJ1-2; CDR3 protein: CASSQVSSGGYTF; CDR3 DNA: TGCGCCAGCAGCCAAGTAAGCTCAGGCGGCTACACCTTC
clone size: -; D gene: TRBD2; V gene: TRBV6-1; J gene: TRBJ2-1; CDR3 protein: CASTLLAAPYNEQFF; CDR3 DNA: TGTGCCAGCACCCTACTAGCGGCGCCGTACAATGAGCAGTTCTTC
clone size: -; D gene: TRBD1; V gene: TRBV4-1; J gene: TRBJ1-5; CDR3 protein: CASSQGTGTNQPQHF; CDR3 DNA: TGCGCCAGCAGCCAGGGGACAGGGACGAATCAGCCCCAGCATTTT
clone size: -; D gene: TRBD2; V gene: TRBV25-1; J gene: TRBJ2-2; CDR3 protein: CASGTSRLNTGELFF; CDR3 DNA: TGTGCCAGCGGGACTAGCAGACTCAACACCGGGGAGCTGTTTTTT
clone size: -; D gene: TRBD1; V gene: TRBV11-2; J gene: TRBJ1-5; CDR3 protein: CASSTRTGGDQPQHF; CDR3 DNA: TGTGCCAGCAGCACACGGACAGGGGGCGATCAGCCCCAGCATTTT
clone size: -; D gene: -; V gene: TRBV9; J gene: TRBJ1-3; CDR3 protein: CASSSRLGNTIYF; CDR3 DNA: TGTGCCAGCAGCTCTAGACTCGGAAACACCATATATTTT
clone size: -; D gene: TRBD2; V gene: TRBV28; J gene: TRBJ2-4; CDR3 protein: CASSLLAEPGDIQYF; CDR3 DNA: TGTGCCAGCAGTCTTCTAGCGGAGCCGGGTGACATTCAGTACTTC
clone size: few; D gene: -; V gene: TRBV10-3; J gene: TRBJ2-3; CDR3 protein: CATQSAASTDTQYF; CDR3 DNA: TGTGCCACCCAGTCTGCCGCCAGCACAGATACGCAGTATTTT
clone size: few; D gene: TRBD1; V gene: TRBV4-3; J gene: TRBJ1-2; CDR3 protein: CASSQDRRTGLYTF; CDR3 DNA: TGCGCCAGCAGCCAAGACCGACGGACAGGTCTCTACACCTTC
clone size: few; D gene: -; V gene: TRBV30; J gene: TRBJ2-6; CDR3 protein: CAWKRGGTFGANVLTF; CDR3 DNA: TGTGCCTGGAAAAGAGGCGGCACATTTGGGGCCAACGTCCTGACTTTC
clone size: -; D gene: TRBD2; V gene: TRBV28; J gene: TRBJ2-5; CDR3 protein: CASWVRETYQETQYF; CDR3 DNA: TGTGCCAGCTGGGTGCGGGAGACGTATCAAGAGACCCAGTACTTC
clone size: -; D gene: TRBD1; V gene: TRBV28; J gene: TRBJ1-1; CDR3 protein: CASSLVDRARTFF; CDR3 DNA: TGTGCCAGCAGTTTAGTCGACAGGGCTAGGACTTTCTTT
clone size: -; D gene: -; V gene: TRBV7-9; J gene: TRBJ2-1; CDR3 protein: CASSGGRYNEQFF; CDR3 DNA: TGTGCCAGCAGTGGGGGGAGATACAATGAGCAGTTCTTC
clone size: -; D gene: -; V gene: TRBV7-2; J gene: TRBJ2-7; CDR3 protein: CASSLEGRGEQYF; CDR3 DNA: TGTGCCAGCAGCTTAGAAGGCAGGGGCGAGCAGTACTTC
clone size: -; D gene: TRBD1; V gene: TRBV5-8; J gene: TRBJ1-2; CDR3 protein: CASSLQGVDYTF; CDR3 DNA: TGTGCCAGCAGCTTACAGGGGGTCGACTACACCTTC
clone size: -; D gene: TRBD2; V gene: TRBV9; J gene: TRBJ2-2; CDR3 protein: CASSVGLAGDSGELFF; CDR3 DNA: TGTGCCAGCAGCGTAGGACTAGCGGGAGATTCCGGGGAGCTGTTTTTT
clone size: -; D gene: -; V gene: TRBV5-6; J gene: TRBJ2-7; CDR3 protein: CASSLADRSYEQYF; CDR3 DNA: TGTGCCAGCAGCTTGGCCGACAGGAGCTACGAGCAGTACTTC
clone size: -; D gene: -; V gene: TRBV5-1; J gene: TRBJ2-2; CDR3 protein: CASSSIGELFF; CDR3 DNA: TGCGCCAGCAGTTCCATCGGGGAGCTGTTTTTT
clone size: -; D gene: TRBD1; V gene: TRBV4-1; J gene: TRBJ1-2; CDR3 protein: CASSQPTGSNGYTF; CDR3 DNA: TGCGCCAGCAGCCAACCGACAGGGAGTAATGGCTACACCTTC
clone size: few; D gene: TRBD2; V gene: TRBV6-5; J gene: TRBJ2-2; CDR3 protein: CASRGLAGVSGELFF; CDR3 DNA: TGTGCCAGCAGAGGACTAGCGGGAGTATCCGGGGAGCTGTTTTTT
clone size: -; D gene: -; V gene: TRBV18; J gene: TRBJ2-2; CDR3 protein: CASSPAGPLELFF; CDR3 DNA: TGTGCCAGCTCACCTGCAGGCCCGCTGGAGCTGTTTTTT
clone size: -; D gene: TRBD2; V gene: TRBV7-2; J gene: TRBJ2-1; CDR3 protein: CASSFLPSGFYNEQFF; CDR3 DNA: TGTGCCAGCAGCTTCCTTCCTAGCGGGTTCTACAATGAGCAGTTCTTC